This entry describes one T cell receptor beta chain. Its antigen is not identified. The CDR3 has 12 residues. The germline V gene encodes CDR1 MNHEY and CDR2 SMNVEV (reference sequence). J lost 8 bases, V lost 6 bases, and 4 bases had no gene match. This sample stems from a study of PD-1 blockade in classical Hodgkin lymphoma. General study points: Lower baseline TCR diversity marked trial partial responders and progressors. In newly diagnosed patients, baseline TCR diversity was reportedly below that of healthy donors. Patients who began taking nivolumab under 1 year after ASCT were left out.

Sample time point: cycle 4 day 1 (C4D1), after five to seven weeks of nivolumab. Each and every patient relapsed after autologous stem cell transplantation, and patients got differing brentuximab vedotin exposure. The repertoire was sequenced with immunoSEQ multiplex PCR; TCRdb's copy has only in-frame clones and lacks some. This sample carries some 17,000 clones, about 61% of them seen once, and the ten largest clones take approximately 7.8%. This sequence originates from a human donor with classical Hodgkin lymphoma. The chain combines TRBV27 with TRBJ2-4, with 7 bases aligning to TRBD2. This specimen was peripheral blood mononuclear cells (PBMCs), taken before the fourth cycle of nivolumab. The CDR3 region has the DNA TGTGCCAGCAGGGGACTATTAGACATTCAGTACTTC. Translated, it gives CASRGLLDIQYF.